This TCR beta chain was identified in a study of blood T cell repertoires in COVID-19 (dated by TCRdb to the early 2020s). About the investigation overall: Collaborator samples came from the United States, Italy and Spain and covered acute and convalescent phases of COVID-19. Deeply sampled blood TCRbeta repertoires from subjects exposed to, actively infected with, or recovered from COVID-19 were included in the dataset. Samples were obtained from the ongoing ImmuneRACE study (first 160 participants) and from over a thousand subjects provided by 6 global collaborators. A de-identified subject ID, COVID-19 status, age in years and sex were almost always included in the sample metadata. The material from the prospective study consisted of cDNA or gDNA derived from T cells, B-cell-depleted T cells, or PBMCs. The repertoires were released in a freely available public database intended as a resource for research on the immune response to SARS-CoV-2. HLA class I and class II types, where available, came from metadata supplied by the sample provider rather than from assay-based typing. Broader findings and caveats from the paper: Clinical and demographic metadata were provided uncurated, with the amount varying by source and participant.

From the germline V gene, CDR1 is SNHLY and CDR2 is FYNNEI. Trimming removed 7 bases from V and 5 bases from J; the gene matches leave 12 bases unexplained. Spanning cysteine to phenylalanine, the CDR3 consists of 15 amino acids. The entry retains the CDR3 DNA only, 45 bases that are in frame from base 1. TCRbeta CDR3 regions were amplified from genomic DNA by means of the immunoSEQ Assay, a bias-controlled multiplex PCR. For the original study's pipeline: Nucleated cell counts per sample were estimated from amplification of reference gene primers within the assay. To quantify the absolute abundance of each unique TCRbeta CDR3 rearrangement, sequence reads were collapsed and filtered. For each sample, productive Simpson clonality was calculated as the square root of Simpson's diversity index over productive rearrangements. TCRdb re-hosts the immuneACCESS table, in-frame sequences only. Its copies lack some clones; in the studies checked, an unresolved V gene accounts for under half of them, and the cause for the rest is not known. V, J and clone size derive from that table, while D and trimming were established from the DNA sequence. The sample yields tens of thousands of clones; 90% were counted once. The ten biggest clones cover about 2.5% of the sample.

Note on this clone: Its binding antigen is unknown. The record has no base qualities; no much larger clone is one base away.

Collaborating institutions collected whole blood in K2EDTA tubes following their own protocols. For TCRbeta analysis, collaborators shipped samples as frozen whole blood, isolated PBMCs, or DNA extracted from either of those sample types. The sequence was obtained from a human donor in a cohort sampled during active COVID-19. Sequenced sample: peripheral blood. The rearranged segments are TRBV2 and TRBJ2-7, with 9 central nucleotides matching TRBD1. The DNA sequence is TGTGCCAGCAAGGTCGGGGGGACAGGGCGGAACGAGCAGTACTTC. Translated, this is CASKVGGTGRNEQYF. The entire variable domain, with the stretches around the CDR3 drawn from the reference TRBV2 and TRBJ2-7 proteins, is EPEVTQTPSHQVTQMGQEVILRCVPISNHLYFYWYRQILGQKVEFLVSFYNNEISEKSEIFDDQFSVERPDGSNFTLKIRSTKLEDSAMYFCASKVGGTGRNEQYFGPGTRLTVT.